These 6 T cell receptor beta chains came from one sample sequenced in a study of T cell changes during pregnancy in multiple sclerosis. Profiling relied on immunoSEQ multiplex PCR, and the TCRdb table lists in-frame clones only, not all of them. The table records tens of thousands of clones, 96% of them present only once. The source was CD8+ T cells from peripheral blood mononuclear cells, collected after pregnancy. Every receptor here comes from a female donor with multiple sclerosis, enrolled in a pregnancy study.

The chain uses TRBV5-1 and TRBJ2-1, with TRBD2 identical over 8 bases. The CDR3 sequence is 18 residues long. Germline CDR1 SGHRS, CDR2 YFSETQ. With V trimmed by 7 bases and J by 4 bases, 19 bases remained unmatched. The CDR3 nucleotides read TGCGCCAGCGGCCTGTTCGGGGCGGGGGGCACAGCTTACAATGAGCAGTTCTTC. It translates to CASGLFGAGGTAYNEQFF.

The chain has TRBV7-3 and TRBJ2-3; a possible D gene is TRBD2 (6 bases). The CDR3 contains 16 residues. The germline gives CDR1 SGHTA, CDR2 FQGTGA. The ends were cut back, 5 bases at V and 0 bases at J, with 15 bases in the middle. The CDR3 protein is CASSLRGRGSTDTQYF. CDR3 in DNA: TGTGCCAGCAGCCTCCGTGGGCGGGGTAGCACAGATACGCAGTATTTT.

In DNA, the CDR3 is TGCGCCAGCAGCTTCATTACAGGGGACAATGAGCAGTTCTTC. Translation gives CASSFITGDNEQFF. This sequence joins TRBV4-1 and TRBJ2-1; TRBD1 matches 7 bases. After removal of 5 bases from V and 5 bases from J, the junction contained 6 bases not matched to a gene. The CDR3 runs 14 residues. CDR1 MGHRA and CDR2 YSYEKL come from the germline V gene.

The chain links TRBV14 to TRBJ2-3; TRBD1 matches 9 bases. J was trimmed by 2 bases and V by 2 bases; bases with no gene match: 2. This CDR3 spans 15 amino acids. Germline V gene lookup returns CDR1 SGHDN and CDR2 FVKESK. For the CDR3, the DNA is TGTGCCAGCAGCCAAAAACAGGGGGCCACAGATACGCAGTATTTT. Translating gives CASSQKQGATDTQYF.

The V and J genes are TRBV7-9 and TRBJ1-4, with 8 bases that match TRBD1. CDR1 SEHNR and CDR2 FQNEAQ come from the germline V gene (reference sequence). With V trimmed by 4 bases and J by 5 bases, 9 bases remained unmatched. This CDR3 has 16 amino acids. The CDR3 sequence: CASSSTGGGTNEKLFF. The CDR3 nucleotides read TGTGCCAGCAGCTCCACAGGGGGGGGTACCAATGAAAAACTGTTTTTT.

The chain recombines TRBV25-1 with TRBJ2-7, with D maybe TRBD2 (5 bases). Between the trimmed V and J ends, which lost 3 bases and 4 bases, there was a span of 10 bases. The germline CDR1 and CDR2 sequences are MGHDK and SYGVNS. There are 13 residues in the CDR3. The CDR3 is CASSDRGSYEQYF. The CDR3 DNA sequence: TGTGCCAGCAGTGACCGGGGTTCGTACGAGCAGTACTTC.